The 4 T cell receptor beta chains presented below share a single source sample, sequenced in a study of metastatic and nonmetastatic thyroid tumors. Until they underwent thyroid surgery, no patient had received any treatment. Using MiXCR, TCRdb re-called clones from the PCR reads. The table shows about 24,000 clones, with roughly a quarter occurring only once. Sequenced sample: tumor tissue. These receptors all stem from a male donor with papillary thyroid cancer or a benign thyroid nodule (not recorded which). Some clones in this sample may be carry-over from other donors' samples.

This clone was picked up many times. Other DNA sequences in this specimen translate into the identical CDR3. This sequence joins TRBV9 and TRBJ2-1; D remains ambiguous. The V end lost 0 bases, the J end lost 7 bases, and 8 bases lay between the germline ends. The CDR3 length is 13 residues. CDR1 SGDLS and CDR2 YYNGEE come from the germline V gene. CDR3 protein: CASSVEGLNEQFF. The CDR3 DNA is TGTGCCAGCAGCGTAGAGGGCCTGAATGAGCAGTTCTTC.

This clone was recorded a few times. Since a much larger clone is just one base distant, this may be a read error. The chain has TRBV5-4 and TRBJ2-7; possibly TRBD1 or TRBD2 for D (5 bases each). CDR1 SGHNT and CDR2 YYREEE come from the germline V gene (reference sequence). The CDR3 is 16 amino acids. The V and J ends lost 0 bases and 5 bases respectively, with 18 bases between them. CDR3 sequence reads: CASSLGGTRVTNEQYF. CDR3 nucleotide sequence: TGTGCCAGCAGCTTGGGGGGGACCAGGGTAACCAACGAGCAGTACTTC. The complete variable domain, with remaining parts taken from reference TRBV5-4 and TRBJ2-7, reads ETGVTQSPTHLIKTRGQQVTLRCSSQSGHNTVSWYQQALGQGPQFIFQYYREEENGRGNFPPRFSGLQFPNYSSELNVNALELDDSALYLCASSLGGTRVTNEQYFGPGTRLTVT.

This clone appeared a few times. Additional DNA sequences in this sample encode the identical CDR3. The chain links TRBV28 to TRBJ2-7, with a weak D call TRBD2 (5 bases). The CDR3 consists of 18 residues. Trimming cost V 4 bases and J 3 bases, with 25 bases left between them. Per the germline V gene, CDR1 is MDHEN and CDR2 is SYDVKM. In DNA, the CDR3 is TGTGCCAGCAGTTCACCACGAGCTATTACCGGGAAACTCTACGAGCAGTACTTC. Translated: CASSSPRAITGKLYEQYF.

The chain joins TRBV5-5 to TRBJ1-6, with D perhaps TRBD1 (5 bases). CDR1 is SGHKS, CDR2 YYEKEE, per germline (reference sequence). The CDR3 sequence is 17 residues long. The germline V and J ends were trimmed by 1 base and 7 bases, with 18 bases remaining between them. DNA of the CDR3: TGTGCCAGCAGCTTGTACGCAGGGCCCTCGTTCAATTCACCCCTCCACTTT. Its protein is CASSLYAGPSFNSPLHF.